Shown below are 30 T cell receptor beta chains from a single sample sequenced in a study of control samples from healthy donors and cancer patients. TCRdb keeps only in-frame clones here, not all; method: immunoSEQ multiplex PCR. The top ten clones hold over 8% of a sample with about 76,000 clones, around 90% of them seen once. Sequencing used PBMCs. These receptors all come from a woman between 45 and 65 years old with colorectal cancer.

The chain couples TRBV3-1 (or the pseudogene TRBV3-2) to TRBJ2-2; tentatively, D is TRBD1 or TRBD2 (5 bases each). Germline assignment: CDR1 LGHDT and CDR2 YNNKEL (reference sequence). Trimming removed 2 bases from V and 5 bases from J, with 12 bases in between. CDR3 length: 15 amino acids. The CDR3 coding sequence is TGTGCCAGCAGCCAAAGGCGAGGGACGACCGGGGAGCTGTTTTTT. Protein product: CASSQRRGTTGELFF.

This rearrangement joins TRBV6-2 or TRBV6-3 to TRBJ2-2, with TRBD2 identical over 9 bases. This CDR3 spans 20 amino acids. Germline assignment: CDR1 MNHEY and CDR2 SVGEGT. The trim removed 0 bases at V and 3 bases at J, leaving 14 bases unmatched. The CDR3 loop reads CASSYSTVIGGGADTGELFF. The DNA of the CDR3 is TGTGCCAGCAGTTACTCGACAGTAATTGGCGGGGGGGCGGACACCGGGGAGCTGTTTTTT.

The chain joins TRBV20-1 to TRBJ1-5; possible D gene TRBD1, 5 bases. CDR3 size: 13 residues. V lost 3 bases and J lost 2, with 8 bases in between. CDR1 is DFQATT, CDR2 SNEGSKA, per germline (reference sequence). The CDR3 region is CSASWGGNQPQHF. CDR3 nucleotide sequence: TGCAGTGCTAGTTGGGGGGGCAATCAGCCCCAGCATTTT.

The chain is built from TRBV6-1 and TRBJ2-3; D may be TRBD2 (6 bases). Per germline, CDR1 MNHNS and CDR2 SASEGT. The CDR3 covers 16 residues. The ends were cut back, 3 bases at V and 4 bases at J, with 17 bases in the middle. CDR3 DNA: TGTGCCAGCAGTGAGCGCCCTCGCTCGGGGGCAGATACGCAGTATTTT. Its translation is CASSERPRSGADTQYF.

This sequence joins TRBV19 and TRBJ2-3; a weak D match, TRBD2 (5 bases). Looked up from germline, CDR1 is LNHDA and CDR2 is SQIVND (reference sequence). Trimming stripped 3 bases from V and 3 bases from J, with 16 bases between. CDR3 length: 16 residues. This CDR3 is CASSMPKGAVTDTQYF. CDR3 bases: TGTGCCAGTAGTATGCCGAAAGGAGCGGTTACAGATACGCAGTATTTT. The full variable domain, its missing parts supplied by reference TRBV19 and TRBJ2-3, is DGGITQSPKYLFRKEGQNVTLSCEQNLNHDAMYWYRQDPGQGLRLIYYSQIVNDFQKGDIAEGYSVSREKKESFPLTVTSAQKNPTAFYLCASSMPKGAVTDTQYFGPGTRLTVL.

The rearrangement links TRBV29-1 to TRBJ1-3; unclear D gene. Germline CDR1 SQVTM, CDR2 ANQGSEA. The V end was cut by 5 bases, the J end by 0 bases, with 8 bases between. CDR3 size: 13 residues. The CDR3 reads CSVIGSSGNTIYF. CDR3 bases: TGCAGCGTTATAGGTAGCTCTGGAAACACCATATATTTT.

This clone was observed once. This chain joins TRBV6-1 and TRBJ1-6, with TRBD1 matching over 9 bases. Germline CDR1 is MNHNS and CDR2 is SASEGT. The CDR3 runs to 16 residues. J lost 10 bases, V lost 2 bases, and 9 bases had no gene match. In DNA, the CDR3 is TGTGCCAGCAGTGAACCAGGGACAGGGCCCCTGTCACCCCTCCACTTT. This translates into CASSEPGTGPLSPLHF.

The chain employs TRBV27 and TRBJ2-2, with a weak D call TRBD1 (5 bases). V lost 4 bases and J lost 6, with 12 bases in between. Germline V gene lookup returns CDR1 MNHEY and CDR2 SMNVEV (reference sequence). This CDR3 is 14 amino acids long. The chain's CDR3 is CASSSAGIAGELFF. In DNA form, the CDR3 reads TGTGCCAGCAGTTCGGCAGGGATAGCCGGGGAGCTGTTTTTT.

Written as DNA, the CDR3 is TGTGCCAGCAGTTTGAGGGGATACCAGCCCCAGCATTTT. Translated: CASSLRGYQPQHF. The chain joins TRBV27 to TRBJ1-5; possible D gene TRBD1, 5 bases. The ends were cut back, 3 bases at V and 7 bases at J, with 10 bases in the middle. This CDR3 has 13 residues. The germline V gene has CDR1 MNHEY and CDR2 SMNVEV (reference sequence).

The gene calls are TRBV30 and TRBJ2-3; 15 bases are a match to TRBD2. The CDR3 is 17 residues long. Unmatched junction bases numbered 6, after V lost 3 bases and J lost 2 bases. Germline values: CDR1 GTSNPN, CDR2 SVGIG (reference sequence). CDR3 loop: CAWRVGLAGGPTDTQYF. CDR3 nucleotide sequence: TGTGCCTGGAGGGTAGGACTAGCGGGGGGGCCCACAGATACGCAGTATTTT.

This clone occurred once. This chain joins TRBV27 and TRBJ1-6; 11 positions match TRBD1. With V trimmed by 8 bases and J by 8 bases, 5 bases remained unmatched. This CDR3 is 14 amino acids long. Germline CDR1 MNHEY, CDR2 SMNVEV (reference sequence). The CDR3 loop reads CASRQGQGDSPLHF. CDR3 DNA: TGTGCCAGCCGCCAGGGACAGGGGGATTCACCCCTCCACTTT.

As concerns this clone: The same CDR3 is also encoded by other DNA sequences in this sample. The CDR3 here is CASSHGTGNSPLHF. The CDR3 region has the DNA TGTGCCAGCAGCCACGGGACAGGTAATTCACCCCTCCACTTT. The chain has TRBV3-1 (or the pseudogene TRBV3-2) and TRBJ1-6, with 8 bases that match TRBD1. The CDR3 is 14 amino acids. Unmatched junction bases numbered 1, after V lost 3 bases and J lost 6 bases. Germline lookup yields CDR1 LGHDT and CDR2 YNNKEL (reference sequence).

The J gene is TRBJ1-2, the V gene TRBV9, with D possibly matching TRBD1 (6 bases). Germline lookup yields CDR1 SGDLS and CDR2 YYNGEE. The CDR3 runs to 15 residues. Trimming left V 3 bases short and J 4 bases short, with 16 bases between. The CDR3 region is CASSAGQLQSYGYTF. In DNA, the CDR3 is TGTGCCAGCAGCGCCGGACAGCTTCAGAGCTATGGCTACACCTTC.

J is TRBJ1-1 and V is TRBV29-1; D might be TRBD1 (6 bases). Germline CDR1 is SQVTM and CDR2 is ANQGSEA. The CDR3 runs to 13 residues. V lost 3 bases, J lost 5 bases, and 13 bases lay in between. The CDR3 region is CSVDRGGRTEAFF. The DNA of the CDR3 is TGCAGCGTTGACAGGGGAGGGAGAACTGAAGCTTTCTTT.

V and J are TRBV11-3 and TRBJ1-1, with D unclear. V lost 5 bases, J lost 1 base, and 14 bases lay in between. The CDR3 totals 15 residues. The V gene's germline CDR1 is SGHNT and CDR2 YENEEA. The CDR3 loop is CASSAIRRENTEAFF. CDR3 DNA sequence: TGTGCCAGCAGCGCTATCCGGAGGGAGAACACTGAAGCTTTCTTT.

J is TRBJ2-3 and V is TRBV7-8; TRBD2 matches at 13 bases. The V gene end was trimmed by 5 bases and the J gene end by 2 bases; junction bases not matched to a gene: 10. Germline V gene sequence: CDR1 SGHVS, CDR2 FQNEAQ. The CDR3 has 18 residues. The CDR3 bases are TGTGCCAGCAGCATGTGGACTAGCGGGGGCGCCTTCACAGATACGCAGTATTTT. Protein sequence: CASSMWTSGGAFTDTQYF.

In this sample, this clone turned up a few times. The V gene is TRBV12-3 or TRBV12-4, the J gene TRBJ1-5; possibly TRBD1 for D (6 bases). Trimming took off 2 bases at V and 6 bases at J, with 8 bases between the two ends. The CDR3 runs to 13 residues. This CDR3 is CASSLQTGQPQHF. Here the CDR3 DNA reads TGTGCCAGCAGTTTACAGACAGGTCAGCCCCAGCATTTT.

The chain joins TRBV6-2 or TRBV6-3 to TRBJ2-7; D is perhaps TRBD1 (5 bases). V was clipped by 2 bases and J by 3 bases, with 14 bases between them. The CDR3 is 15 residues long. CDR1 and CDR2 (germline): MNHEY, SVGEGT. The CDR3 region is CASSYVPGPYYEQYV. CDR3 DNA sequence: TGTGCCAGCAGTTACGTCCCAGGGCCTTACTACGAGCAGTACGTC.

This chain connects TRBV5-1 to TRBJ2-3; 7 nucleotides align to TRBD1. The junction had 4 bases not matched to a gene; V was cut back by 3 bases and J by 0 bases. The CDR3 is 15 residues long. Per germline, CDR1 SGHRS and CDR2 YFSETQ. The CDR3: CASSSGTASTDTQYF. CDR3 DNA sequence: TGCGCCAGCAGCTCCGGGACAGCTAGCACAGATACGCAGTATTTT.

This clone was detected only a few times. The chain's CDR3 is CASRGRLGEKLFF. CDR3 nucleotides: TGTGCCAGCAGAGGGCGTCTGGGTGAAAAACTGTTTTTT. V usage is TRBV7-2 and J usage is TRBJ1-4; D is ambiguous. The germline V gene has CDR1 SGHTA and CDR2 FQGNSA. The CDR3 length is 13 residues. V lost 6 bases, J lost 7 bases, and 12 bases lay in between.

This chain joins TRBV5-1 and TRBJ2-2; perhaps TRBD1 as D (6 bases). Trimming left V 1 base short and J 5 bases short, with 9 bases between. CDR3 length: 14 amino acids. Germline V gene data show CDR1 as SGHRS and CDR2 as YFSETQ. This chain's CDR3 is CASSLNRDTGELFF. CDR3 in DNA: TGCGCCAGCAGCTTGAACAGGGATACCGGGGAGCTGTTTTTT. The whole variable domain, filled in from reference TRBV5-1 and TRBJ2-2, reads KAGVTQTPRYLIKTRGQQVTLSCSPISGHRSVSWYQQTPGQGLQFLFEYFSETQRNKGNFPGRFSGRQFSNSRSEMNVSTLELGDSALYLCASSLNRDTGELFFGEGSRLTVL.

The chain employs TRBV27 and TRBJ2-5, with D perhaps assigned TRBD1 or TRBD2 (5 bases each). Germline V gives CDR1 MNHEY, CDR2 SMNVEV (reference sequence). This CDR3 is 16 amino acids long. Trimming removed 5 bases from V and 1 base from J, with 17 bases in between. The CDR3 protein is CASSPRARGIQETQYF. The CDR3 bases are TGTGCCAGCAGTCCAAGGGCGAGGGGCATCCAAGAGACCCAGTACTTC.

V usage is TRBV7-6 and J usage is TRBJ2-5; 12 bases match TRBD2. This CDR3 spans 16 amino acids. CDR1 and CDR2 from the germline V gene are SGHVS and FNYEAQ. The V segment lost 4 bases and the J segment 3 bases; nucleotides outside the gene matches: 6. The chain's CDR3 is CASSSLAGGREETQYF. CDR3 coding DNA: TGTGCCAGCAGCTCTCTAGCGGGGGGGCGGGAAGAGACCCAGTACTTC.

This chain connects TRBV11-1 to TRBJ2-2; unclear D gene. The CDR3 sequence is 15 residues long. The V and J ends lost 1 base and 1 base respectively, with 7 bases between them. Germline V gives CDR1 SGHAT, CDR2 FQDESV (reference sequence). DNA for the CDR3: TGTGCCAGCAGCTTAGGGTCCTGGAACACCGGGGAGCTGTTTTTT. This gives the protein CASSLGSWNTGELFF. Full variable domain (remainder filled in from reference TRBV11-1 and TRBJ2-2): EAEVAQSPRYKITEKSQAVAFWCDPISGHATLYWYRQILGQGPELLVQFQDESVVDDSQLPKDRFSAERLKGVDSTLKIQPAELGDSAMYLCASSLGSWNTGELFFGEGSRLTVL.

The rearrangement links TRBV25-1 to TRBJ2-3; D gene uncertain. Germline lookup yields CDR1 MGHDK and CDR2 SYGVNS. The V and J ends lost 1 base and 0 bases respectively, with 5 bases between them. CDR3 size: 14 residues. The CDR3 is CASSELMSTDTQYF. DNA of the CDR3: TGTGCCAGCAGTGAATTAATGAGCACAGATACGCAGTATTTT.

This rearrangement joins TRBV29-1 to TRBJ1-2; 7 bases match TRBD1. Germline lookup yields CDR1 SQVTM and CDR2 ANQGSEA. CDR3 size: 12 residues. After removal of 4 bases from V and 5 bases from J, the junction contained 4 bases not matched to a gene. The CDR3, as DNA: TGCAGCGTTGGAGACAGGGAGTATGGCTACACCTTC. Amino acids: CSVGDREYGYTF. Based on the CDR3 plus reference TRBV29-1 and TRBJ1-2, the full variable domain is SAVISQKPSRDICQRGTSLTIQCQVDSQVTMMFWYRQQPGQSLTLIATANQGSEATYESGFVIDKFPISRPNLTFSTLTVSNMSPEDSSIYLCSVGDREYGYTFGSGTRLTVV.

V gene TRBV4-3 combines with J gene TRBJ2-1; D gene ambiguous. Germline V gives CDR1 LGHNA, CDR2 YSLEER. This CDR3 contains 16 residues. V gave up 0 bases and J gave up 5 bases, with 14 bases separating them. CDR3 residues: CASSQDGLGMDNEQFF. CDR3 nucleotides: TGCGCCAGCAGCCAAGATGGGTTGGGGATGGACAATGAGCAGTTCTTC.

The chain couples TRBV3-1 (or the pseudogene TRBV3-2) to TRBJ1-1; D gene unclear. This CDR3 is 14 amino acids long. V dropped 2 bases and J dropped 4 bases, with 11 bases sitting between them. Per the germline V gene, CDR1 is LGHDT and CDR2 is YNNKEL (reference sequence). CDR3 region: CASSQRGESTEAFF. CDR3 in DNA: TGTGCCAGCAGCCAAAGAGGCGAATCCACTGAAGCTTTCTTT.

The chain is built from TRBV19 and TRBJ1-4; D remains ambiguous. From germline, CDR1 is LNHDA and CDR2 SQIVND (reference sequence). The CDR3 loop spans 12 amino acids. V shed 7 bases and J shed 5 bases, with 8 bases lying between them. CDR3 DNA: TGTGCCAGTAACTCCGGGAATGAAAAACTGTTTTTT. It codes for CASNSGNEKLFF.

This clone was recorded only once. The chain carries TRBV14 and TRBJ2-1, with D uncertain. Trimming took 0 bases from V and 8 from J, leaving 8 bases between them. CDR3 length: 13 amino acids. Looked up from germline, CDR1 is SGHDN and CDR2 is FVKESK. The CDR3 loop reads CASSQEGQHEQFF. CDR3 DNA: TGTGCCAGCAGCCAAGAAGGCCAGCATGAGCAGTTCTTC.